This entry lists 27 T cell receptor beta chains sequenced from one sample in a study of CD8 T cells in ankylosing spondylitis (dated 2017 in TCRdb). Library prep was done by 5' RACE. The sample was run on an Illumina HiSeq 2500. In-frame beta chains were kept once TCRdb had trimmed the public reads at Q25 with fastp and called clones with MiXCR. All rows with the same CDR3 protein become a single entry with the most common DNA and genes. The sample table contains some 140,000 distinct CDR3 sequences; only one count was recorded for about 7.3% of them. Of the sample, around 11% is held by the ten largest clones. Sequencing used blood, either unsorted or a sorted T cell fraction (not recorded which). Receptors originate from a female donor with ankylosing spondylitis or in good health (not recorded which).

This clonotype was picked up many times. The chain combines TRBV7-6 with TRBJ1-1; D is ambiguous. The germline gives CDR1 SGHVS, CDR2 FNYEAQ. The CDR3 totals 16 residues. Deletions cut 2 bases from V and 0 bases from J, with 13 bases between. The CDR3 region has the DNA TGTGCCAGCAGCTTATACATCGTCGGGATGAACACTGAAGCTTTCTTT. Encoded protein: CASSLYIVGMNTEAFF.

The table lists this clonotype with many counts. This chain links TRBV14 with TRBJ2-7, with a weak D call TRBD2 (6 bases). The germline V gene has CDR1 SGHDN and CDR2 FVKESK. V lost 4 bases and J 1 base, leaving 11 bases between the germline ends. The CDR3 totals 14 residues. CDR3 in amino acids: CASSLPGLSYEQYF. DNA of the CDR3: TGTGCCAGCAGCCTTCCGGGACTTTCCTACGAGCAGTACTTC.

This clonotype was observed many times. The chain is built from TRBV6-2 or TRBV6-3 and TRBJ1-4; D remains unclear. V was pared by 6 bases and J by 3 bases, with 8 bases between. CDR1 and CDR2 from the germline V gene are MNHEY and SVGEGT. The CDR3 extends over 13 amino acids. The CDR3 loop is CASSDGSNEKLFF. In nucleotides, the CDR3 is TGTGCCAGCAGCGACGGCTCTAATGAAAAACTGTTTTTT.

This clonotype has ten or more counts. The chain joins TRBV5-1 to TRBJ2-7; D unresolved. The CDR3 is 12 residues long. Germline V lookup: CDR1 SGHRS, CDR2 YFSETQ. V was cut by 1 base and J by 6 bases, with 8 bases left in between. CDR3 DNA: TGCGCCAGCAGCTTGTTTTTTGGCGAGCAGTACTTC. Translated: CASSLFFGEQYF.

As regards this clonotype: Compared with germline, one end of the junction differs, possibly owing to a read error. The chain links TRBV5-1 to TRBJ1-5, with TRBD1 as a possible D gene (6 bases). This CDR3 contains 22 residues. The V gene's germline CDR1 is SGHRS and CDR2 YFSETQ. The CDR3 spells CASQVLGGHTHDALCSNQSQHF. The CDR3 DNA reads TGCGCTTCTCAGGTCTTGGGGGGCCACACTCATGATGCACTGTGTAGCAATCAGTCCCAGCATTTT. The variable domain in full, completed from reference TRBV5-1 and TRBJ1-5, reads KAGVTQTPRYLIKTRGQQVTLSCSPISGHRSVSWYQQTPGQGLQFLFEYFSETQRNKGNFPGRFSGRQFSNSRSEMNVSTLELGDSALYLCASQVLGGHTHDALCSNQSQHFGDGTRLSIL.

This clonotype was detected many times. The chain couples TRBV7-8 to TRBJ2-3; TRBD2 is a possible D gene (5 bases). There are 16 residues in the CDR3. V was trimmed by 4 bases and J by 0 bases, leaving 14 bases between them. Germline V gene sequence: CDR1 SGHVS, CDR2 FQNEAQ. The CDR3: CASSSKRISSTDTQYF. CDR3 DNA: TGTGCCAGCAGCTCAAAGCGGATTTCTAGCACAGATACGCAGTATTTT.

This clonotype was counted only a few times. The chain has TRBV12-3 or TRBV12-4 and TRBJ2-2; weak D call: TRBD1 (6 bases). The CDR3 loop spans 18 amino acids. The V and J ends lost 11 bases and 1 base respectively, with 26 bases between them. This CDR3 reads CAFSLSALWGRNTGELFF. For the CDR3, the DNA is TGTGCCTTCAGTTTATCTGCGTTGTGGGGGCGGAACACCGGGGAGCTGTTTTTT.

This clonotype turned up a few times. The rearrangement links TRBV29-1 to TRBJ2-7; no clear D. V lost 6 bases and J 2 bases, leaving 8 bases between the germline ends. CDR3 size: 11 residues. Germline V CDR1 and CDR2: SQVTM, ANQGSEA. CDR3 nucleotide sequence: TGCAGCGTCAAGACAACCTACGAGCAGTACTTC. Protein: CSVKTTYEQYF.

This clonotype has a count of ten or more. The rearrangement links TRBV7-2 to TRBJ1-1, with a possible D match to TRBD1 (5 bases). Germline loops: CDR1 SGHTA, CDR2 FQGNSA. V lost 2 bases and J 4 bases, leaving 14 bases between the germline ends. The CDR3 is made up of 15 amino acids. As DNA, the CDR3 is TGTGCCAGCAGCTTATCGCGTGCAGGGACCACTGAAGCTTTCTTT. It translates to CASSLSRAGTTEAFF.

This clonotype was found many times. This rearrangement joins TRBV7-2 to TRBJ1-5, with D possibly matching TRBD1 (5 bases). CDR1 and CDR2 from the germline V gene are SGHTA and FQGNSA. The CDR3 length is 15 residues. V gave up 1 base and J gave up 3 bases, with 10 bases separating them. The CDR3 nucleotides read TGTGCCAGCAGCTTAGTGGGGGGATTCAATCAGCCCCAGCATTTT. Its translation: CASSLVGGFNQPQHF. The variable domain in full, completed from reference TRBV7-2 and TRBJ1-5, reads GAGVSQSPSNKVTEKGKDVELRCDPISGHTALYWYRQSLGQGLEFLIYFQGNSAPDKSGLPSDRFSAERTGGSVSTLTIQRTQQEDSAVYLCASSLVGGFNQPQHFGDGTRLSIL.

This clonotype was seen repeatedly, ten times or more. The V and J genes are TRBV5-1 and TRBJ2-1; TRBD2 aligns across 13 bases. The CDR3 spans 17 residues. V gave up 1 base and J gave up 6 bases; unmatched junction bases: 7. Germline assignment: CDR1 SGHRS and CDR2 YFSETQ. The CDR3 sequence: CASSLSRLAGGSNEQFF. CDR3 nucleotide sequence: TGCGCCAGCAGCTTGTCCCGACTAGCGGGGGGAAGCAATGAGCAGTTCTTC.

This clonotype was counted only a few times. The CDR3, as DNA: TGTGCCAGCAGTTTGAACAGACCCGGGACAGCGAACACTGAAGCTTTCTTT. Protein product: CASSLNRPGTANTEAFF. The V gene is TRBV12-3 or TRBV12-4, the J gene TRBJ1-1, with TRBD1 matching over 7 bases. The J segment lost 1 base and the V segment lost 3 bases, leaving 11 bases of the junction unmatched. This CDR3 is built from 17 residues.

This clonotype was recorded at least ten times. The rearrangement uses TRBV5-4 and TRBJ2-5; 8 positions match TRBD1. The length of the CDR3 is 19 residues. With V trimmed by 3 bases and J by 3 bases, 19 bases remained unmatched. Germline lookup yields CDR1 SGHNT and CDR2 YYREEE (reference sequence). CDR3 loop: CASSSVDRGGLWSEETQYF. The CDR3 DNA reads as TGTGCCAGCAGCTCAGTCGACAGGGGTGGCCTTTGGTCCGAAGAGACCCAGTACTTC. The variable domain in full, completed from reference TRBV5-4 and TRBJ2-5, reads ETGVTQSPTHLIKTRGQQVTLRCSSQSGHNTVSWYQQALGQGPQFIFQYYREEENGRGNFPPRFSGLQFPNYSSELNVNALELDDSALYLCASSSVDRGGLWSEETQYFGPGTRLLVL.

This clonotype was seen many times. This chain joins TRBV6-5 and TRBJ2-5, with no clear D. The length of the CDR3 is 12 residues. Trimming removed 6 bases from V and 2 bases from J, with 7 bases in between. Germline V gives CDR1 MNHEY, CDR2 SVGAGI. The CDR3 coding sequence is TGTGCCAGCAGGTCACAGCAAGAGACCCAGTACTTC. Translation gives CASRSQQETQYF.

The table lists this clonotype with a few counts. The chain recombines TRBV9 with TRBJ1-6; 10 bases fit TRBD1. Losses at the gene ends were 0 bases for V and 1 base for J; bases not matched to a gene: 4. Germline assignment: CDR1 SGDLS and CDR2 YYNGEE. The CDR3 is 18 amino acids. The CDR3 loop reads CASSVGDRGESYNSPLHF. CDR3 DNA: TGTGCCAGCAGCGTAGGGGACAGGGGAGAATCCTATAATTCACCCCTCCACTTT.

This clonotype has ten or more counts. V is TRBV29-1 and J is TRBJ1-4; perhaps TRBD1 as D (6 bases). From germline, CDR1 is SQVTM and CDR2 ANQGSEA. V was cut by 4 bases and J by 4 bases, with 10 bases left in between. The CDR3 sequence is 13 residues long. CDR3 coding DNA: TGCAGCGTTGTCGGCAGGGGTAATGAAAAACTGTTTTTT. Its translation is CSVVGRGNEKLFF.

This clonotype was seen repeatedly, ten times or more. The chain uses TRBV7-8 and TRBJ1-6, with D perhaps matching TRBD1 (6 bases). V lost 5 bases and J lost 8, with 25 bases in between. CDR1 SGHVS and CDR2 FQNEAQ come from the germline V gene. The CDR3 is 18 amino acids. CDR3 in DNA: TGTGCCAGCAGCATATCCCCAAGGGGGGCTAGAAGGGATTCACCCCTCCACTTT. Translating gives CASSISPRGARRDSPLHF.

This clonotype was detected many times. The chain links TRBV12-3 or TRBV12-4 to TRBJ2-1, with D perhaps matching TRBD2 (7 bases). The CDR3 runs 14 residues. Deletions cut 8 bases from V and 2 bases from J, with 13 bases between. CDR3 sequence: CASSEGGPYNEQFF. The CDR3 region has the DNA TGTGCCAGCTCGGAGGGGGGGCCCTACAATGAGCAGTTCTTC.

Comments on this clonotype: A much bigger clone sits one base away, suggesting this may be a read error. CDR3 region: CTSSLVPGGTGELFF. The DNA for the CDR3 is TGCACCAGCAGCTTGGTTCCAGGAGGGACCGGGGAGCTGTTTTTT. The chain links TRBV5-1 to TRBJ2-2; a possible D gene is TRBD2 (6 bases). There are 15 residues in the CDR3. CDR1 SGHRS and CDR2 YFSETQ come from the germline V gene.

The genes are TRBV6-1 and TRBJ1-5; 11 bases line up with TRBD1. The V gene end was trimmed by 4 bases and the J gene end by 4 bases; junction bases not matched to a gene: 0. This CDR3 has 14 residues. Germline CDR1 is MNHNS and CDR2 is SASEGT. CDR3 region: CASSGDRGNQPQHF. The CDR3 region has the DNA TGTGCCAGCAGTGGGGACAGGGGGAATCAGCCCCAGCATTTT.

This clonotype was detected many times. The chain joins TRBV5-1 to TRBJ2-3; D uncertain. The germline V gene has CDR1 SGHRS and CDR2 YFSETQ. The CDR3 consists of 16 residues. The V end lost 4 bases, the J end lost 0 bases, and 15 bases lay between the germline ends. The CDR3 loop reads CASSGQGRLSTDTQYF. The CDR3 nucleotides read TGCGCCAGCAGCGGTCAAGGAAGACTTAGCACAGATACGCAGTATTTT.

This clonotype came up many times. The V gene is TRBV12-3 or TRBV12-4, the J gene TRBJ1-4; D gene unclear. The CDR3 consists of 13 residues. Deletions cut 6 bases from V and 5 bases from J, with 10 bases between. The chain's CDR3 is CASSIRENEKLFF. CDR3 nucleotide sequence: TGTGCCAGCAGCATCAGAGAGAATGAAAAACTGTTTTTT.

The rearrangement links TRBV12-5 to TRBJ2-2; 8 bases align to TRBD1. The ends lost 5 bases at V and 5 bases at J; junction bases unmatched: 4. The CDR3 runs to 14 residues. Germline CDR1 LGHNT, CDR2 FRNRAP. In nucleotides, the CDR3 is TGTGCTAGTGGTCAGGGGGCGCATACCGGGGAGCTGTTTTTT. It is translated as CASGQGAHTGELFF. The full variable domain, its missing parts supplied by reference TRBV12-5 and TRBJ2-2, is DARVTQTPRHKVTEMGQEVTMRCQPILGHNTVFWYRQTMMQGLELLAYFRNRAPLDDSGMPKDRFSAEMPDATLATLKIQPSEPRDSAVYFCASGQGAHTGELFFGEGSRLTVL.

This clonotype occurred a few times. The chain's CDR3 is CASGPTLTGGISYLGEQYF. The CDR3 nucleotides are TGTGCTAGTGGACCAACCTTGACAGGGGGTATCTCCTATCTGGGCGAGCAGTACTTC. The chain joins TRBV12-5 to TRBJ2-7; 9 bases are shared with TRBD1. CDR3 size: 19 residues. Germline-derived CDR1 and CDR2 are LGHNT and FRNRAP. V dropped 6 bases and J dropped 6; count of bases not matched to a gene: 24.

This clonotype was counted at least ten times. Relative to the germline gene, one junction end is altered; a read error may explain this. The chain combines TRBV6-2 or TRBV6-3 with TRBJ1-3; D not certain. Germline assignment: CDR1 MNHEY and CDR2 SVGEGT. The length of the CDR3 is 15 residues. CDR3 region: CPSSYSPDSGNTIYF. The CDR3, as DNA: TGTCCCAGCAGTTACTCCCCCGACTCTGGAAACACCATATATTTT.

The V gene is TRBV5-1, the J gene TRBJ2-1; 8 positions agree with TRBD1. J gave up 7 bases and V 3 bases, and 6 bases lay outside the gene matches. This CDR3 contains 14 residues. The germline CDR1 and CDR2 sequences are SGHRS and YFSETQ. CDR3 in amino acids: CASSWNRQGNEQFF. DNA of the CDR3: TGCGCCAGCAGCTGGAATAGACAGGGGAATGAGCAGTTCTTC.

The chain combines TRBV19 with TRBJ2-7, with 12 bases that match TRBD1. V trimming: 9 bases; J trimming: 5 bases; junction bases outside the gene matches: 11. The CDR3 is 15 amino acids. Per germline, CDR1 LNHDA and CDR2 SQIVND (reference sequence). CDR3 region: CASSFPGQGAHEQYF. CDR3 bases: TGTGCCAGCAGCTTTCCGGGACAGGGGGCCCACGAGCAGTACTTC.